This TCR beta chain was captured in a study of CD8+ T cells in alopecia areata. Study summary: Treatment comprised oral tofacitinib, 5 to 10 mg twice daily, in treated patients.

A remark on this clone: Its antigen is still unknown.

RNA, once extracted, was reverse transcribed into cDNA for use as the sequencing template. Assay used: immunoSEQ multiplex PCR; TCRdb lists only in-frame clones, some missing. The top ten hold roughly 0.67% of the sample, which has fewer than 250,000 clones, approximately 60% seen once. Documented treatment: oral pan-JAK inhibitor, 5-10 mg twice daily. Study-level results: Throughout tofacitinib, many expanded lesional clones continued to persist in scalp and blood.

Per the germline V gene, CDR1 is SQVTM and CDR2 is ANQGSEA. The CDR3 sequence is 13 residues long. V lost 6 bases to trimming and J lost 0 bases, with 10 bases between them. The chain joins TRBV29-1 to TRBJ2-3; D perhaps matches TRBD1 (6 bases). The sequences come from CD4+ T cells sorted from blood, collected at week 4, from a patient treated with tofacitinib. The TCR comes from a human donor with alopecia areata. CDR3 sequence: CSVSGDSTDTQYF. DNA for the CDR3: TGCAGCGTCTCAGGGGACAGCACAGATACGCAGTATTTT.